These 29 T cell receptor beta chains were sequenced from one sample in a study of regulatory T cells in long-lasting Graves disease. The authors built TCR beta libraries using iRepertoire HTBI primers and Arm-PCR of CDR3 regions. Using its own MiXCR run on the multiplex PCR reads, TCRdb lists one record per CDR3 protein. The sample has 200,000 to 250,000 distinct CDR3 sequences, around 16% seen once; the top ten hold approximately 20%. Time point indicated: newly diagnosed GD, antithyroid drugs for less than 3 months. RNA extracted from PBMCs served as the sequencing template. Sequences were derived from peripheral blood mononuclear cells (PBMCs), sampled at new diagnosis, from a patient treated with antithyroid drugs. The receptors were sampled from a female donor with Graves disease.

This clonotype was seen many times. The V gene is TRBV28, the J gene TRBJ2-7, with 9 bases fitting TRBD1. Germline V gene lookup returns CDR1 MDHEN and CDR2 SYDVKM. Germline trimming cut 7 bases from V and 3 bases from J; bases unmatched to any gene: 7. The CDR3 totals 14 residues. The CDR3 is CASNPQGQGYEQYF. CDR3 sequence (DNA): TGTGCCAGCAATCCCCAGGGACAGGGCTACGAGCAGTACTTC.

This clonotype was counted many times. This chain joins TRBV27 and TRBJ2-7, with 9 bases identical to TRBD1. This CDR3 is built from 14 residues. J lost 7 bases, V lost 6 bases, and 10 bases had no gene match. From germline, CDR1 is MNHEY and CDR2 SMNVEV (reference sequence). The CDR3 region is CASRRDRAAREQYF. CDR3 bases: TGTGCCAGCAGGCGGGACAGGGCCGCCCGAGAGCAGTACTTC.

This clonotype was found many times. The rearrangement joins TRBV20-1 to TRBJ1-4; 9 bases fit TRBD1. Germline-derived CDR1 and CDR2 are DFQATT and SNEGSKA (reference sequence). With V trimmed by 3 bases and J by 7 bases, 9 bases remained unmatched. The CDR3 has 15 residues. CDR3 in amino acids: CSASDRGQGFEKLFF. CDR3 in DNA: TGCAGTGCTAGTGATAGGGGACAGGGATTTGAAAAACTGTTTTTT.

This clonotype has at least ten counts. J is TRBJ2-1 and V is TRBV19, with TRBD2 matching 9 bases. V was pared by 9 bases and J by 9 bases, with 15 bases of the junction left unmatched. CDR1 and CDR2 (germline): LNHDA, SQIVND (reference sequence). The CDR3 covers 15 residues. The CDR3 DNA is TGTGCCAGCACACCTCCCCAGCGGGAGGCGGGTGAGCAGTTCTTC. Amino acids: CASTPPQREAGEQFF.

The CDR3 is CASSLAGTSGSYNEQFF. CDR3 DNA: TGTGCCAGCAGCCTTGCAGGGACTAGCGGGAGTTACAATGAGCAGTTCTTC. This rearrangement joins TRBV11-3 to TRBJ2-1; 14 positions match TRBD2. With 5 bases clipped from V and 4 bases from J, the junction kept 7 bases outside the gene matches. The V gene's germline CDR1 is SGHNT and CDR2 YENEEA. The CDR3 sequence is 17 residues long.

This clonotype was seen a handful of times. This CDR3 is CSALHGAGTGELFF. The CDR3 DNA follows: TGCAGTGCTTTACATGGGGCGGGCACCGGGGAGCTGTTTTTT. The chain couples TRBV20-1 to TRBJ2-2; D assignment may be TRBD1 or TRBD2 (5 bases each). The V gene lost 5 bases and the J gene lost 4 bases, with 14 bases spanning the gap. CDR3 length: 14 amino acids. Germline V gene data show CDR1 as DFQATT and CDR2 as SNEGSKA (reference sequence).

This clonotype was seen at least ten times. This chain connects TRBV7-2 to TRBJ2-5; 11 bases are shared with TRBD2. This CDR3 region has 13 residues. The trim removed 5 bases at V and 4 bases at J, leaving 0 bases unmatched. The V gene's germline CDR1 is SGHTA and CDR2 FQGNSA. This CDR3 is CASSTSGRETQYF. Here the CDR3 DNA reads TGTGCCAGCAGCACTAGCGGGAGAGAGACCCAGTACTTC.

The J gene is TRBJ2-3, the V gene TRBV9; D not resolved. Trimming pared 1 base from V and 1 base from J, leaving 7 bases between. Germline lookup yields CDR1 SGDLS and CDR2 YYNGEE. The CDR3 is made up of 14 amino acids. CDR3 residues: CASSVWSRTDTQYF. DNA of the CDR3: TGTGCCAGCAGCGTATGGTCCCGCACAGATACGCAGTATTTT.

This clonotype occurred many times. This rearrangement joins TRBV27 to TRBJ2-7; possibly TRBD2 for D (5 bases). V was cut by 3 bases and J by 4 bases, with 13 bases left in between. The germline gives CDR1 MNHEY, CDR2 SMNVEV (reference sequence). The CDR3 has 14 residues. In DNA, the CDR3 is TGTGCCAGCAGTTTTCAGTGGGGAGCTTACGAGCAGTACTTC. Translated: CASSFQWGAYEQYF.

Concerning this clonotype: A read error is likely here: a far larger clone is one base away. V gene TRBV11-2 combines with J gene TRBJ2-1, with 9 bases fitting TRBD2. The CDR3 has 14 residues. Germline V CDR1 and CDR2: SGHAT, FQNNGV. In nucleotides, the CDR3 is TGTGCCAGCAGCTTCGGAGCGGGAGGTAGTGAGCAGTCCTTC. Translated: CASSFGAGGSEQSF.

V is TRBV13 and J is TRBJ2-7; 7 bases line up with TRBD2. Germline loops: CDR1 PRHDT, CDR2 FYEKMQ (reference sequence). The CDR3 has 15 residues. With V trimmed by 5 bases and J by 1 base, 8 bases remained unmatched. The CDR3 loop is CASSTATSASYEQYF. CDR3 sequence (DNA): TGTGCCAGCAGCACCGCAACTAGCGCGTCCTACGAGCAGTACTTC.

This clonotype was recorded at least ten times. The chain has TRBV6-5 and TRBJ1-2; no reliable D call. Trimming took 0 bases from V and 7 from J, leaving 9 bases between them. The V gene's germline CDR1 is MNHEY and CDR2 SVGAGI. This CDR3 spans 13 amino acids. CDR3: CASSYSKGRGYTF. The CDR3 region has the DNA TGTGCCAGCAGTTACTCGAAAGGTCGTGGCTACACCTTC.

This clonotype occurred once. A much bigger clone sits one base away, suggesting this may be a read error. This chain joins TRBV19 and TRBJ2-1; maybe TRBD2 (6 bases). V lost 5 bases and J 5 bases, leaving 16 bases between the germline ends. Germline assignment: CDR1 LNHDA and CDR2 SQIVND (reference sequence). CDR3 length: 15 amino acids. This CDR3 reads CASSVGGAAHNEQFF. The CDR3 region has the DNA TGTGCCAGTAGTGTCGGCGGGGCAGCTCACAATGAGCAGTTCTTC. Variable domain in full (rest from reference TRBV19 and TRBJ2-1): DGGITQSPKYLFRKEGQNVTLSCEQNLNHDAMYWYRQDPGQGLRLIYYSQIVNDFQKGDIAEGYSVSREKKESFPLTVTSAQKNPTAFYLCASSVGGAAHNEQFFGPGTRLTVL.

This clonotype was observed a few times. V and J are TRBV29-1 and TRBJ2-1, with a weak D call TRBD1 (5 bases). The V gene lost 4 bases and the J gene lost 9 bases, with 22 bases spanning the gap. The length of the CDR3 is 15 residues. CDR1 and CDR2 from the germline V gene are SQVTM and ANQGSEA. In DNA form, the CDR3 reads TGCAGCGTTGGAGAAAGGGGTTCAGGCGAGAGTGAGCAGTTCTTC. Translation gives CSVGERGSGESEQFF.

This clonotype was recorded once. This likely came from a read error, as a far larger clone is one base away. The chain employs TRBV25-1 and TRBJ2-1; 8 nucleotides line up with TRBD2. Germline V gene lookup returns CDR1 MGHDK and CDR2 SYGVNS. The CDR3 is 15 amino acids. This CDR3 reads CASEALAGSYNGQFF. The DNA for the CDR3 is TGTGCCAGCGAGGCCTTAGCGGGGAGTTACAATGGGCAGTTCTTC.

This clonotype was detected ten times or more. The chain links TRBV6-5 to TRBJ2-2; 9 bases map to TRBD2. CDR1 is MNHEY, CDR2 SVGAGI, per germline. Germline trimming cut 4 bases from V and 3 bases from J; bases unmatched to any gene: 9. The CDR3 has 17 residues. The CDR3 bases are TGTGCCAGCAGTTTGGATAGCGGGAGTCTTGACACCGGGGAGCTGTTTTTT. Amino acids: CASSLDSGSLDTGELFF.

This clonotype appeared a few times. The V and J genes are TRBV18 and TRBJ2-7, with 10 bases lining up with TRBD1. The J segment lost 5 bases and the V segment lost 6 bases, leaving 10 bases of the junction unmatched. CDR1 is KGHSH and CDR2 is LQKENI in the germline V gene. The CDR3 has 15 amino acids. The CDR3 DNA reads as TGTGCCAGCTCCCGAGGGACAGGGGAGACTGACGAGCAGTACTTC. It is translated as CASSRGTGETDEQYF.

This clonotype turned up a few times. The chain carries TRBV19 and TRBJ2-1; D is perhaps TRBD1 (6 bases). CDR1 and CDR2 from the germline V gene are LNHDA and SQIVND (reference sequence). Trimming stripped 5 bases from V and 6 bases from J, with 17 bases between. The CDR3 has 15 residues. The CDR3 loop reads CASSSQGPGINEQFF. CDR3 bases: TGTGCCAGTAGTTCCCAGGGGCCAGGGATCAATGAGCAGTTCTTC. Combining the CDR3 with reference TRBV19 and TRBJ2-1 gives the whole variable domain DGGITQSPKYLFRKEGQNVTLSCEQNLNHDAMYWYRQDPGQGLRLIYYSQIVNDFQKGDIAEGYSVSREKKESFPLTVTSAQKNPTAFYLCASSSQGPGINEQFFGPGTRLTVL.

This clonotype appeared many times. The chain joins TRBV29-1 to TRBJ1-1, with a weak D call TRBD1 (5 bases). V was pared by 4 bases and J by 4 bases, with 16 bases between. The CDR3 is 14 amino acids. CDR1 SQVTM and CDR2 ANQGSEA come from the germline V gene. The DNA of the CDR3 is TGCAGCGTTGTTGGGGCGGGAATAGCCACTGAAGCTTTCTTT. Protein: CSVVGAGIATEAFF.

This clonotype was observed many times. This sequence joins TRBV7-9 and TRBJ1-1, with a weak D call TRBD1 (5 bases). V lost 7 bases, J lost 1 base, and 10 bases lay in between. Per germline, CDR1 SEHNR and CDR2 FQNEAQ (reference sequence). The CDR3 is 13 amino acids. CDR3 amino acids: CASNWGTNTEAFF. The CDR3 DNA sequence: TGTGCCAGCAACTGGGGCACGAACACTGAAGCTTTCTTT.

The table lists this clonotype with a few counts. The chain uses TRBV20-1 and TRBJ1-2; TRBD1 might be the D (6 bases). Between the trimmed V and J ends, which lost 1 base and 7 bases, there was a span of 22 bases. The CDR3 extends over 16 amino acids. CDR1 DFQATT and CDR2 SNEGSKA come from the germline V gene (reference sequence). The CDR3 protein is CSARALGQGVKGGYTF. The CDR3 bases are TGCAGTGCTAGAGCTCTGGGACAAGGGGTAAAGGGTGGCTACACCTTC.

This clonotype was detected many times. The chain links TRBV6-1 to TRBJ1-2; 9 bases match TRBD1. CDR3 length: 14 residues. Germline V CDR1 and CDR2: MNHNS, SASEGT. The V and J ends lost 6 bases and 6 bases, in that order; junction bases with no gene match: 8. As DNA, the CDR3 is TGTGCCAGCAGAAACCGGGACAGGGAGGATGGCTACACCTTC. This sequence encodes CASRNRDREDGYTF.

The V gene is TRBV11-1, the J gene TRBJ2-5; 9 positions agree with TRBD1. Looked up from germline, CDR1 is SGHAT and CDR2 is FQDESV (reference sequence). This CDR3 has 16 amino acids. V lost 1 base and J lost 4; bases outside the gene matches: 7. In DNA form, the CDR3 reads TGTGCCAGCAGCTTAGGTGGGACAGGGACCGGAGAGACCCAGTACTTC. Protein: CASSLGGTGTGETQYF. The full variable domain, completed using reference TRBV11-1 and TRBJ2-5, is EAEVAQSPRYKITEKSQAVAFWCDPISGHATLYWYRQILGQGPELLVQFQDESVVDDSQLPKDRFSAERLKGVDSTLKIQPAELGDSAMYLCASSLGGTGTGETQYFGPGTRLLVL.

This clonotype was recorded many times. The junction does not match germline at one end; this may be a read error. The chain's CDR3 is CASSLGYRGWGQSEYF. The CDR3 bases are TGTGCCAGCAGTTTAGGATACAGGGGATGGGGTCAATCAGAGTACTTC. The chain uses TRBV12-3 or TRBV12-4 and TRBJ2-3; 7 nucleotides align to TRBD1. This CDR3 is 16 amino acids long.

This clonotype was recorded at least ten times. The chain couples TRBV10-3 to TRBJ1-5; D perhaps matches TRBD1 (6 bases). Germline values: CDR1 ENHRY, CDR2 SYGVKD. Trimming shortened V by 8 bases and J by 7 bases, and 18 bases separated the two germline ends. This CDR3 region has 14 residues. CDR3 region: CAIASGAQGQPQHF. The CDR3, as DNA: TGTGCCATCGCATCGGGGGCGCAGGGCCAGCCCCAGCATTTT.

This clonotype has a count of ten or more. The chain combines TRBV7-2 with TRBJ1-2, with no clear D. This CDR3 comprises 14 residues. Germline assignment: CDR1 SGHTA and CDR2 FQGNSA. V was shortened by 5 bases and J by 1 base, with 11 bases between the two germline ends. The CDR3 loop is CASSPIPDNYGYTF. CDR3 in DNA: TGTGCCAGCAGCCCCATTCCGGATAACTATGGCTACACCTTC.

Only a few counts were recorded for this clonotype. This sequence joins TRBV20-1 and TRBJ2-1; D not certain. The V end was cut by 0 bases, the J end by 0 bases, with 12 bases between. From germline, CDR1 is DFQATT and CDR2 SNEGSKA (reference sequence). The CDR3 runs 16 residues. CDR3 sequence reads: CSAREPEPSSYNEQFF. As DNA, the CDR3 is TGCAGTGCTAGAGAACCAGAGCCGAGCTCCTACAATGAGCAGTTCTTC.

This clonotype was recorded at least ten times. This chain joins TRBV6-1 and TRBJ2-2, with 7 bases lining up with TRBD2. The J segment lost 6 bases and the V segment lost 0 bases, leaving 10 bases of the junction unmatched. In germline, CDR1 is MNHNS, CDR2 SASEGT. This CDR3 comprises 17 residues. This CDR3 reads CASSEAGGTTVPGELFF. In DNA form, the CDR3 reads TGTGCCAGCAGTGAAGCGGGAGGGACTACCGTCCCCGGGGAGCTGTTTTTT.

This clonotype occurred many times. The V gene is TRBV2, the J gene TRBJ2-1; 8 bases line up with TRBD1. Germline CDR1 is SNHLY and CDR2 is FYNNEI. The CDR3 totals 15 residues. Trimming took 3 bases from V and 9 from J; bases not matched to a gene: 10. CDR3 amino acids: CASSEVTGELGEQFF. The CDR3 coding sequence is TGTGCCAGCAGTGAGGTGACAGGGGAGTTAGGTGAGCAGTTCTTC.